Listed below are T cell receptor beta chains from one sample, sequenced in a study of circulating CD8 cells and anti-PD-1 response in melanoma. MiXCR, applied by TCRdb to the reads, yields one record per CDR3 protein. The data hold roughly 550 distinct CDR3 sequences, with about 5.8% observed a single time. Specimen: CD8+ T cells from PBMCs, collected at baseline or after one month of anti-PD-1 therapy (not recorded which). All receptors derive from a human donor with melanoma. CDR3s include the opening cysteine and the closing phenylalanine or tryptophan. Fields, in order: J gene, V gene, D gene, clone size, CDR3 protein, CDR3 DNA. The D gene is left open where the match is weak. Expanded clones are given a class, and other clones once, few, many or no size at all.

TRBJ2-5 TRBV7-8 TRBD1 large CASSLLGGLGETQYF TGTGCCAGCAGCTTATTAGGGGGCTTAGGAGAGACCCAGTACTTC
TRBJ2-1 TRBV25-1 TRBD1 large CASSEYRDSGNEQFF TGTGCCAGCAGTGAATATAGGGACAGCGGCAATGAGCAGTTCTTC
TRBJ2-7 TRBV29-1 - large CSVVWNEQYF TGCAGCGTTGTCTGGAACGAGCAGTACTTC
TRBJ2-2 TRBV5-5 TRBD1 medium-sized CASSAGTGDTGELFF TGTGCCAGCAGCGCCGGGACAGGGGACACCGGGGAGCTGTTTTTT
TRBJ2-7 TRBV20-1 - large CSARDVLSVLDEQYF TGCAGTGCTAGGGATGTGTTAAGTGTGCTAGACGAGCAGTACTTC
TRBJ1-2 TRBV27 - medium-sized CATRWGYGYTF TGTGCCACCCGTTGGGGATACGGCTACACCTTC
TRBJ2-7 TRBV27 TRBD2 medium-sized CASSLTPTSGGLSYEQYF TGTGCCAGCAGTCTAACCCCGACTAGCGGGGGCCTCTCCTACGAGCAGTACTTC
TRBJ2-5 TRBV19 - few CASSRQPGVLYF TGTGCCAGTAGTAGACAACCGGGGGTACTGTACTTC
TRBJ2-7 TRBV2 TRBD1 large CASSPGTGVDEQYF TGTGCCAGCAGTCCCGGGACAGGGGTAGACGAGCAGTACTTC
TRBJ1-5 TRBV28 TRBD1 large CASSSQGNNQPQHF TGTGCCAGCAGTTCACAGGGGAACAATCAGCCCCAGCATTTT
TRBJ2-2 TRBV14 - medium-sized CASSQVTGIDTGELFF TGTGCCAGCAGCCAAGTAACGGGTATCGACACCGGGGAGCTGTTTTTT
TRBJ2-3 TRBV27 TRBD1 medium-sized CASSPIFGDRGADTQYF TGTGCCAGCAGTCCGATATTTGGGGACAGGGGAGCAGATACGCAGTATTTT
TRBJ2-3 TRBV7-7 - large CASSLLKTDTQYF TGTGCTAGCAGCTTATTAAAGACAGATACGCAGTATTTT
TRBJ2-7 TRBV2 - medium-sized CASSEGAGPSYEQYF TGTGCCAGCAGTGAAGGAGCGGGTCCTTCCTACGAGCAGTACTTC
TRBJ2-2 TRBV28 TRBD1 large CASSLGTVNTGELFF TGTGCCAGCAGTTTAGGGACAGTGAACACCGGGGAGCTGTTTTTT
TRBJ2-7 TRBV9 - - CASSVGGLFLSEQYF TGTGCCAGCAGCGTAGGGGGACTTTTTTTAAGCGAGCAGTACTTC
TRBJ1-1 TRBV5-6 - - CASSLRGTEAFF TGTGCCAGCAGCTTAAGAGGGACTGAAGCTTTCTTT
TRBJ2-1 TRBV27 TRBD2 large CASSSPMGGGTINNEQFF TGTGCCAGCAGTTCCCCCATGGGGGGGGGGACTATAAACAATGAGCAGTTCTTC
TRBJ2-2 TRBV5-6 TRBD1 large CASSLVQGDTGELFF TGTGCCAGCAGCTTGGTACAGGGGGACACCGGGGAGCTGTTTTTT
TRBJ2-5 TRBV15 - medium-sized CATSQRSQETQYF TGTGCCACCAGCCAAAGATCCCAAGAGACCCAGTACTTC
TRBJ1-1 TRBV27 - large CASSIGPLMNTEAFF TGTGCCAGCAGTATCGGACCGTTAATGAACACTGAAGCTTTCTTT
TRBJ2-3 TRBV7-3 - medium-sized CASSFGHLTDTQYF TGTGCCAGCAGCTTTGGACATCTCACAGATACGCAGTATTTT
TRBJ2-7 TRBV20-1 - medium-sized CSARGSGGQISRTYEQYF TGCAGTGCTAGGGGAAGTGGAGGGCAAATTTCCAGAACCTACGAGCAGTACTTC
TRBJ2-4 TRBV2 TRBD2 large CASSRDSGKNIQYF TGTGCCAGCTCTAGAGATAGCGGGAAAAACATTCAGTACTTC
TRBJ2-7 TRBV27 - large CASSPAAPPYEQYF TGTGCCAGCAGTCCCGCCGCCCCTCCCTACGAGCAGTACTTC
TRBJ2-5 TRBV9 TRBD2 medium-sized CASSAQPRGGETQYF TGTGCCAGCAGCGCCCAGCCGCGGGGGGGAGAGACCCAGTACTTC
TRBJ1-2 TRBV7-9 - large CASSPPAAGHYGYTF TGTGCCAGCAGCCCCCCGGCCGCAGGGCACTATGGCTACACCTTC
TRBJ2-7 TRBV7-2 - large CASSLGVSLYEQYF TGTGCCAGCAGCTTAGGGGTTTCCCTTTACGAGCAGTACTTC
TRBJ2-1 TRBV2 - medium-sized CASSAETGYNEQFF TGTGCCAGCTCAGCCGAAACCGGGTACAATGAGCAGTTCTTC
TRBJ2-7 TRBV29-1 - - CSGLGTGYEQYF TGCAGCGGGCTTGGGACGGGGTACGAGCAGTACTTC
TRBJ2-1 TRBV28 TRBD2 medium-sized CASSYPSGSSYNEQFF TGTGCCAGCAGCTACCCCAGCGGGAGTTCCTACAATGAGCAGTTCTTC
TRBJ2-3 TRBV7-6 - medium-sized CASSPFLGGILTDTQYF TGTGCCAGCAGCCCCTTCCTCGGGGGCATACTCACAGATACGCAGTATTTT
TRBJ2-3 TRBV27 - medium-sized CASSLSSGSADTQYF TGTGCCAGCAGTTTATCGTCGGGGAGCGCAGATACGCAGTATTTT
TRBJ2-1 TRBV4-2 TRBD2 medium-sized CASSSPGTSGTHEQFF TGTGCCAGCAGCTCGCCCGGGACTAGCGGGACCCATGAGCAGTTCTTC
TRBJ2-7 TRBV27 - medium-sized CASSSIPGAGEQYF TGTGCCAGCAGTTCCATCCCAGGGGCGGGCGAGCAGTACTTC
TRBJ2-1 TRBV5-4 - large CASSLTFPGLGVDNEQFF TGTGCCAGCAGCTTGACCTTCCCTGGTCTGGGTGTTGACAATGAGCAGTTCTTC
TRBJ2-3 TRBV7-3 - medium-sized CASSGTEGTDTQYF TGTGCCAGCAGCGGGACGGAAGGCACAGATACGCAGTATTTT
TRBJ1-2 TRBV2 TRBD1 medium-sized CASSDRSDRLLYGYTF TGTGCCAGCAGTGATCGTTCGGACAGGCTTCTCTATGGCTACACCTTC
TRBJ1-5 TRBV20-1 - large CSASSPALPSNQPQHF TGCAGTGCTAGTAGTCCGGCCTTGCCGAGCAATCAGCCCCAGCATTTT
TRBJ2-3 TRBV25-1 - large CASSPVFTDTQYF TGTGCCAGCAGTCCCGTTTTCACAGATACGCAGTATTTT
TRBJ2-1 TRBV28 TRBD2 medium-sized CASSLPSGRGHYNEQFF TGTGCCAGCAGTTTACCTAGCGGGAGAGGGCACTACAATGAGCAGTTCTTC
TRBJ2-7 TRBV27 - large CASSLGVVYEQYF TGTGCCAGCAGTCTGGGGGTCGTCTACGAGCAGTACTTC
TRBJ2-6 TRBV19 TRBD2 large CASGPRTGWLAGGISGANVLTF TGTGCCAGTGGGCCTCGGACAGGGTGGCTAGCGGGAGGAATTTCTGGGGCCAACGTCCTGACTTTC
TRBJ2-2 TRBV20-1 - medium-sized CSASPGLVGELFF TGCAGTGCTAGCCCCGGTTTGGTCGGGGAGCTGTTTTTT
TRBJ2-1 TRBV4-1 - large CASSQDPPSQVYNEQFF TGCGCCAGCAGCCAAGATCCTCCTAGCCAGGTCTACAATGAGCAGTTCTTC
TRBJ2-3 TRBV14 TRBD2 large CASSLRITSGIFTDTQYF TGTGCCAGCAGCCTTCGAATTACTAGCGGGATTTTCACAGATACGCAGTATTTT
TRBJ2-1 TRBV27 - large CASSFTGAGNEQFF TGTGCCAGCAGTTTCACGGGGGCGGGAAATGAGCAGTTCTTC
TRBJ2-7 TRBV27 - large CASSLGTPYEQYF TGTGCCAGCAGTTTGGGGACACCTTACGAGCAGTACTTC
TRBJ1-1 TRBV7-2 - medium-sized CASSLEAQAFF TGTGCCAGCAGCTTGGAGGCACAAGCTTTCTTT
TRBJ2-5 TRBV7-2 - large CASSLVGDETQYF TGTGCCAGCAGCTTAGTGGGGGACGAGACCCAGTACTTC
TRBJ2-5 TRBV20-1 - - CSARNREVYQETQYF TGCAGTGCTAGGAACAGGGAGGTCTACCAAGAGACCCAGTACTTC
TRBJ2-7 TRBV28 - medium-sized CASSLGYEQYF TGTGCCAGCAGTTTAGGCTACGAGCAGTACTTC
TRBJ1-5 TRBV27 TRBD1 large CASSWTGQGAGQPQHF TGTGCCAGCAGTTGGACCGGACAGGGGGCCGGTCAGCCCCAGCATTTT
TRBJ2-6 TRBV19 - medium-sized CASSPGQSSGANVLTF TGTGCCAGTAGCCCCGGACAATCCTCTGGGGCCAACGTCCTGACTTTC
TRBJ1-5 TRBV28 - large CASSSGTTGITNQPQHF TGTGCCAGCAGCTCAGGAACGACCGGGATAACTAATCAGCCCCAGCATTTT
TRBJ2-5 TRBV18 - medium-sized CASSPGERYQETQYF TGTGCCAGCTCACCCGGGGAACGGTACCAAGAGACCCAGTACTTC
TRBJ1-1 TRBV9 - large CASSERGNRNTEAFF TGTGCCAGCAGCGAGAGGGGGAACAGAAACACTGAAGCTTTCTTT